This T cell receptor (beta chain) was recorded in a study of identical twins. Study results and caveats: With abundant cord blood beta clonotypes, insertions were fewer; memory repertoires showed no such pattern.

TCRdb re-analysed the 5' RACE reads in MiXCR, keeping a single row per CDR3 protein. The top ten clones hold approximately 2% of a sample with about 220,000 distinct CDR3 sequences, more than 6.5% of them seen once. This clonotype was seen a few times. Antigen: not known. One junction end does not reproduce the germline sequence, and a read error may be involved. These data were also reused for a study on yellow fever vaccine responses in identical twins.

Input material: memory (CD45RO+) T cells sorted from blood. This clonotype was obtained from a young woman in good health.

The CDR3 loop is CASSVAGSGAQGTQYF. The CDR3 DNA is TGTGCCAGCAGCGTAGCGGGTAGCGGGGCCCAAGGGACCCAGTACTTC. The chain uses TRBV9 and TRBJ2-5, with 8 bases that match TRBD2. CDR1 is SGDLS and CDR2 is YYNGEE in the germline V gene. This CDR3 has 16 residues.